These T cell receptor beta chains were read from a single sample in a study of patients and donors after allogeneic stem cell transplantation. TCRdb itself ran the RT-PCR reads through MiXCR, one entry per CDR3 protein. The sample has 150,000 to 250,000 distinct CDR3 sequences, 41% seen once. Sequencing used blood, either unsorted or a sorted T cell fraction (not recorded which). Source of these receptors: a human donor who was either an allogeneic HSCT recipient or a stem cell or donor lymphocyte infusion donor (not recorded which). It is not recorded whose cells these are; they may come from a transplant donor. Each CDR3 is given with its conserved first and last residue. A D gene is named only where the DNA matches it firmly. Clone size is not always given. Where it is, it says once, few, many or a class for expanded clones.

D gene,J gene,V gene,clone size,CDR3 protein,CDR3 DNA
TRBD1,TRBJ1-2,TRBV6-5,few,CASSYFIWGQDLSNGYTF,TGTGCCAGCAGTTACTTCATTTGGGGACAGGACCTCTCTAATGGCTACACCTTC
NA,TRBJ2-3,TRBV5-1,NA,CASSLEVTDTQYF,TGCGCCAGCAGCTTGGAAGTCACAGATACGCAGTATTTT
TRBD2,TRBJ2-1,TRBV6-5,NA,CASSYTTQLAGRNEQFF,TGTGCCAGCAGTTATACGACCCAACTAGCGGGTCGCAATGAGCAGTTCTTC
NA,TRBJ2-1,TRBV3-1,NA,CASSPSGVYNEQFF,TGTGCCAGCAGCCCGAGTGGGGTGTACAATGAGCAGTTCTTC
NA,TRBJ1-1,TRBV14,NA,CASSLRGHTEAFF,TGTGCCAGCAGCCTCCGGGGCCACACTGAAGCTTTCTTT
NA,TRBJ2-6,TRBV6-2/TRBV6-3,NA,CASSSSTDFSGANVLTF,TGTGCCAGCAGTTCCTCGACAGACTTCTCTGGGGCCAACGTCCTGACTTTC
NA,TRBJ1-4,TRBV7-2,NA,CASSFPGLANEKLFF,TGTGCCAGCAGCTTCCCGGGACTTGCCAATGAAAAACTGTTTTTT
NA,TRBJ1-1,TRBV7-9,NA,CASSQGTNTEAFF,TGTGCCAGCAGCCAAGGGACAAACACTGAAGCTTTCTTT
TRBD1,TRBJ2-2,TRBV12-3/TRBV12-4,NA,CASSLDRGRTGELFF,TGTGCCAGCAGTTTAGACAGGGGGCGGACCGGGGAGCTGTTTTTT
NA,TRBJ1-4,TRBV29-1,NA,CSVEVQNEKLFF,TGCAGCGTTGAAGTACAGAATGAAAAACTGTTTTTT
NA,TRBJ2-7,TRBV27,NA,CASSLTGGPSYEQYF,TGTGCCAGCAGTTTAACCGGAGGCCCTTCCTACGAGCAGTACTTC
NA,TRBJ1-1,TRBV29-1,few,CSVEENTEAFF,TGCAGCGTTGAAGAGAACACTGAAGCTTTCTTT
NA,TRBJ2-1,TRBV9,few,CASSVVGSSNNEQFF,TGTGCCAGCAGCGTAGTGGGCTCTAGCAACAATGAGCAGTTCTTC
TRBD1,TRBJ2-2,TRBV5-1,few,CASSFVPGTGGANTGELFF,TGCGCCAGCAGCTTTGTACCCGGGACAGGGGGCGCAAACACCGGGGAGCTGTTTTTT
NA,TRBJ1-2,TRBV30,NA,CAWAGNRGYTF,TGTGCCTGGGCCGGGAATAGGGGCTACACCTTC
NA,TRBJ1-1,TRBV12-3/TRBV12-4,NA,CASTFPGGEIEAFF,TGTGCCAGCACTTTCCCCGGAGGGGAAATTGAAGCTTTCTTT
NA,TRBJ2-7,TRBV20-1,NA,CSARGRLSYEQYF,TGCAGTGCTAGAGGGAGGTTGAGCTACGAGCAGTACTTC
NA,TRBJ2-1,TRBV6-1,NA,CASSFDPENEQFF,TGTGCCAGCAGTTTCGACCCGGAGAATGAGCAGTTCTTC
NA,TRBJ2-7,TRBV29-1,NA,CSVVSGEQYF,TGCAGCGTTGTCTCTGGGGAGCAGTACTTC
NA,TRBJ1-1,TRBV11-2,NA,CASSLAWQGREAFF,TGTGCCAGCAGCTTAGCGTGGCAGGGGAGAGAAGCTTTCTTT
NA,TRBJ2-2,TRBV27,NA,CASSTNSAGELFF,TGTGCCAGCAGTACGAACAGTGCCGGGGAGCTGTTTTTT
NA,TRBJ2-2,TRBV29-1,NA,CSVGVVNTGELFF,TGCAGCGTTGGGGTCGTGAACACCGGGGAGCTGTTTTTT
NA,TRBJ1-5,TRBV6-6,NA,CASSYSPGENQPQHF,TGTGCCAGCAGTTACTCCCCGGGGGAAAATCAGCCCCAGCATTTT
TRBD1,TRBJ2-2,TRBV4-1,NA,CASSQGTGASNTGELFF,TGCGCCAGCAGCCAAGGGACAGGGGCATCGAACACCGGGGAGCTGTTTTTT
NA,TRBJ1-4,TRBV28,NA,CASSLWAANEKLFF,TGTGCCAGCAGTCTATGGGCGGCTAATGAAAAACTGTTTTTT
TRBD2,TRBJ2-2,TRBV28,NA,CASSLRSGRFGELFF,TGTGCCAGCAGTTTAAGGAGCGGGAGGTTCGGGGAGCTGTTTTTT
NA,TRBJ1-1,TRBV7-2,NA,CASSFTGLGEAFF,TGTGCCAGCAGCTTTACAGGGCTAGGTGAAGCTTTCTTT